This T cell receptor (beta chain) emerged from a study of blood T cell repertoires in COVID-19. About the study: PBMCs, B-cell-depleted T cells, or T cells provided the cDNA or gDNA that made up the material.

Trimming stripped 8 bases from V and 3 bases from J, with 11 bases between. Germline-derived CDR1 and CDR2 are SGHTA and FQGTGA. The CDR3 is made up of 13 amino acids. Repertoires were generated with immunoSEQ multiplex PCR, while TCRdb's copy carries only in-frame clones and drops some. The repertoire has about 150,000 clones, approximately 88% of them found once; the top ten carry roughly 2.9%. This clonotype was sampled from an older woman with acute or convalescent COVID-19. Material for sequencing was peripheral blood. The chain carries TRBV7-3 and TRBJ1-5, with a weak D call TRBD1 (6 bases). CDR3: CASARTANQPQHF. The DNA for the CDR3 is TGTGCCAGCGCCAGGACAGCCAATCAGCCCCAGCATTTT.